Below are 20 T cell receptor beta chains sequenced from a single sample in a study of blood T cell repertoires in COVID-19. Clones were read by immunoSEQ multiplex PCR, and TCRdb kept only the in-frame ones, dropping some. The sample has 140,000 or so clones, about 81% seen once; the top ten hold 3.5% to 5%. Sequencing was done on a sample of peripheral blood. The receptor set was obtained from a woman at least 80 years old with acute or convalescent COVID-19.

The chain has TRBV5-1 and TRBJ2-7, with TRBD2 matching over 12 bases. The CDR3 runs 18 residues. With V trimmed by 0 bases and J by 1 base, 8 bases remained unmatched. Germline values: CDR1 SGHRS, CDR2 YFSETQ. In DNA, the CDR3 is TGCGCCAGCAGCTTGGGGTCTAGCGGGAGGGGGAATTCCTACGAGCAGTACTTC. It encodes CASSLGSSGRGNSYEQYF. The whole variable domain, remainder taken from reference TRBV5-1 and TRBJ2-7, is KAGVTQTPRYLIKTRGQQVTLSCSPISGHRSVSWYQQTPGQGLQFLFEYFSETQRNKGNFPGRFSGRQFSNSRSEMNVSTLELGDSALYLCASSLGSSGRGNSYEQYFGPGTRLTVT.

This rearrangement joins TRBV18 to TRBJ1-6; 7 positions agree with TRBD1. This CDR3 contains 14 residues. CDR1 is KGHSH and CDR2 is LQKENI in the germline V gene. The V and J ends lost 2 bases and 7 bases, in that order; junction bases with no gene match: 2. CDR3 sequence: CASSPTDRNSPLHF. CDR3 nucleotides: TGTGCCAGCTCACCAACGGACAGGAATTCACCCCTCCACTTT.

This clone was counted a few times. This chain connects TRBV4-2 to TRBJ2-2, with D unclear. The CDR3 is 14 residues long. In germline, CDR1 is LGHNA, CDR2 YNFKEQ. V was shortened by 1 base and J by 4 bases, with 7 bases between the two germline ends. This CDR3 reads CASSQVFSTGELFF. The CDR3 region has the DNA TGTGCCAGCAGCCAAGTCTTTAGCACCGGGGAGCTGTTTTTT.

The sample holds one count of this clone. CDR3 DNA: TGTGCCAGCAGCTTAAATTTGGGCGGGGGTGAGCAGTTCTTC. This sequence encodes CASSLNLGGGEQFF. The J gene is TRBJ2-1, the V gene TRBV7-2; 7 bases map to TRBD2. This CDR3 has 14 residues. Germline assignment: CDR1 SGHTA and CDR2 FQGNSA. Trimming removed 2 bases from V and 9 bases from J; junction bases left unmatched: 7.

Note on this clone: The sample carries other DNA sequences with the same CDR3. The rearrangement links TRBV5-1 to TRBJ2-1; TRBD1 might be the D (6 bases). The CDR3 has 15 amino acids. V was trimmed by 2 bases and J by 0 bases, leaving 9 bases between them. Germline V gene sequence: CDR1 SGHRS, CDR2 YFSETQ. In DNA, the CDR3 is TGCGCCAGCAGCTTAGGACAGAGCTCCTACAATGAGCAGTTCTTC. Protein: CASSLGQSSYNEQFF.

This clone was counted ten times or more. The V gene is TRBV6-1, the J gene TRBJ1-2; 7 nucleotides align to TRBD1. The CDR3 is 15 residues long. After removal of 0 bases from V and 2 bases from J, the junction contained 3 bases not matched to a gene. Germline V gives CDR1 MNHNS, CDR2 SASEGT. The CDR3: CASSEASGQNYGYTF. CDR3 in DNA: TGTGCCAGCAGTGAAGCTTCGGGACAGAACTATGGCTACACCTTC.

The J gene is TRBJ2-2, the V gene TRBV30; 7 nucleotides match TRBD2. The J segment lost 4 bases and the V segment lost 4 bases, leaving 6 bases of the junction unmatched. In germline, CDR1 is GTSNPN, CDR2 SVGIG (reference sequence). This CDR3 comprises 14 residues. CDR3 loop: CAWIGGTFTGELFF. CDR3 bases: TGTGCCTGGATCGGGGGGACCTTCACCGGGGAGCTGTTTTTT.

In this sample, this clone turned up once. V is TRBV18 and J is TRBJ1-6; D gene ambiguous. Germline V gene data show CDR1 as KGHSH and CDR2 as LQKENI. The CDR3 covers 15 residues. V lost 6 bases and J 6 bases, leaving 15 bases between the germline ends. The chain's CDR3 is CASSTNGAGNSPLHF. The CDR3 DNA reads TGTGCCAGCTCCACCAACGGAGCGGGTAATTCACCCCTCCACTTT.

The rearrangement joins TRBV4-1 to TRBJ2-5, with a tentative D call TRBD1 (5 bases). CDR1 is MGHRA, CDR2 YSYEKL, per germline. Trimming pared 1 base from V and 4 bases from J, leaving 10 bases between. The CDR3 loop spans 14 amino acids. In DNA, the CDR3 is TGCGCCAGCAGCCAAGTTTTAGGGGTAGAGACCCAGTACTTC. It encodes CASSQVLGVETQYF.

J is TRBJ2-7 and V is TRBV3-1 (or the pseudogene TRBV3-2); D perhaps matches TRBD2 (5 bases). CDR3 length: 13 amino acids. Germline V CDR1 and CDR2: LGHDT, YNNKEL (reference sequence). V shed 4 bases and J shed 5 bases, with 12 bases lying between them. CDR3 in DNA: TGTGCCAGCAGCCCCGGAGGCATAAACGAGCAGTACTTC. Translating gives CASSPGGINEQYF.

The gene calls are TRBV6-2 or TRBV6-3 and TRBJ1-6; D is perhaps TRBD1 (6 bases). CDR1 and CDR2 (germline): MNHEY, SVGEGT. This CDR3 is built from 17 residues. The ends were cut back, 0 bases at V and 4 bases at J, with 13 bases in the middle. The CDR3 here is CASSYSTLQGYNSPLHF. The CDR3 region has the DNA TGTGCCAGCAGTTACTCGACTCTACAGGGATATAATTCACCCCTCCACTTT.

This chain links TRBV29-1 with TRBJ2-1; 7 bases fit TRBD1. Germline CDR1 SQVTM, CDR2 ANQGSEA. The V gene end was trimmed by 5 bases and the J gene end by 8 bases; junction bases not matched to a gene: 6. This CDR3 has 12 residues. The CDR3 DNA reads as TGCAGCGTTTCCACAGGGGTCCATGAGCAGTTCTTC. It specifies CSVSTGVHEQFF.

This clone was seen only a few times. This chain joins TRBV7-9 and TRBJ1-1; tentative D call: TRBD1 (5 bases). Looked up from germline, CDR1 is SEHNR and CDR2 is FQNEAQ (reference sequence). This CDR3 is built from 11 residues. The V and J ends lost 1 base and 8 bases respectively, with 5 bases between them. CDR3 residues: CASSLEGEAFF. The CDR3 bases are TGTGCCAGCAGCTTAGAGGGGGAAGCTTTCTTT. The full variable domain, in which reference TRBV7-9 and TRBJ1-1 provide the parts outside the CDR3, is DTGVSQNPRHKITKRGQNVTFRCDPISEHNRLYWYRQTLGQGPEFLTYFQNEAQLEKSRLLSDRFSAERPKGSFSTLEIQRTEQGDSAMYLCASSLEGEAFFGQGTRLTVV.

The genes are TRBV7-6 and TRBJ2-6; D might be TRBD1 (6 bases). The germline gives CDR1 SGHVS, CDR2 FNYEAQ. The germline V and J ends were trimmed by 4 bases and 4 bases, with 17 bases remaining between them. CDR3 length equals 17 residues. The CDR3 sequence: CASSSTLYRDGANVLTF. The CDR3 region has the DNA TGTGCCAGCAGCTCGACTTTGTACAGGGACGGGGCCAACGTCCTGACTTTC.

V usage is TRBV15 and J usage is TRBJ1-5, with 8 bases lining up with TRBD1. CDR1 and CDR2 from the germline V gene are LNHNV and YYDKDF (reference sequence). V gave up 1 base and J gave up 5 bases; unmatched junction bases: 7. This CDR3 is 16 amino acids long. CDR3 nucleotide sequence: TGTGCCACCAGCAGAGGGGCCGGACAGGGAGATCAGCCCCAGCATTTT. This gives the protein CATSRGAGQGDQPQHF. Complete variable domain (other parts from reference TRBV15 and TRBJ1-5): DAMVIQNPRYQVTQFGKPVTLSCSQTLNHNVMYWYQQKSSQAPKLLFHYYDKDFNNEADTPDNFQSRRPNTSFCFLDIRSPGLGDTAMYLCATSRGAGQGDQPQHFGDGTRLSIL.

CDR3 amino acids: CASSFLGGRDSYEQYF. Here the CDR3 DNA reads TGTGCCAGCAGTTTCCTCGGCGGCAGGGACTCCTACGAGCAGTACTTC. The rearrangement uses TRBV27 and TRBJ2-7, with TRBD1 as a possible D gene (5 bases). The V end lost 3 bases, the J end lost 0 bases, and 15 bases lay between the germline ends. The germline V gene encodes CDR1 MNHEY and CDR2 SMNVEV (reference sequence). The CDR3 totals 16 residues.

The chain is built from TRBV10-2 and TRBJ2-4, with 9 bases that match TRBD2. CDR3 length: 15 residues. Trimming cost V 4 bases and J 1 base; bases outside gene matches: 2. Germline values: CDR1 WSHSY, CDR2 SAAADI. DNA of the CDR3: TGCGCCAGCAGTGTAGGACTAGCGGCCAAAAACATTCAGTACTTC. Translating it yields CASSVGLAAKNIQYF.

This sequence joins TRBV5-4 and TRBJ2-5; TRBD2 agrees at 9 bases. The germline V gene has CDR1 SGHNT and CDR2 YYREEE (reference sequence). The J segment lost 5 bases and the V segment lost 2 bases, leaving 4 bases of the junction unmatched. This CDR3 is built from 14 residues. For the CDR3, the DNA is TGTGCCAGCAGCTTCTCTAGCGGGACTGAGACCCAGTACTTC. It yields the protein CASSFSSGTETQYF. The full variable domain, with the rest looked up from reference TRBV5-4 and TRBJ2-5, is ETGVTQSPTHLIKTRGQQVTLRCSSQSGHNTVSWYQQALGQGPQFIFQYYREEENGRGNFPPRFSGLQFPNYSSELNVNALELDDSALYLCASSFSSGTETQYFGPGTRLLVL.

The V gene is TRBV3-1 (or the pseudogene TRBV3-2), the J gene TRBJ2-2; D not resolved. Trimming left V 1 base short and J 6 bases short, with 6 bases between. This CDR3 has 13 residues. Looked up from germline, CDR1 is LGHDT and CDR2 is YNNKEL (reference sequence). The CDR3 DNA follows: TGTGCCAGCAGCCAAGTCCGAGCCGGGGAGCTGTTTTTT. Translation gives CASSQVRAGELFF.

The V and J genes are TRBV6-5 and TRBJ2-3; 7 bases align to TRBD1. With 5 bases clipped from V and 6 bases from J, the junction kept 8 bases outside the gene matches. This CDR3 has 14 amino acids. CDR1 is MNHEY, CDR2 SVGAGI, per germline. Here the CDR3 DNA reads TGTGCCAGCAGTCCCGGGACAGAGCTCGATACGCAGTATTTT. Translated, it gives CASSPGTELDTQYF.